Following are 17 T cell receptor beta chains from one sample sequenced in a study of blood T cell repertoires in COVID-19. This table comes from immunoSEQ multiplex PCR, and its TCRdb copy is limited to in-frame clones, with some not included. The table includes 97,000 or so clones, about 80% detected once. Sequenced material: peripheral blood. The receptors were sampled from a man between 60 and 70 years old with acute or convalescent COVID-19.

The V call is TRBV19, the J call TRBJ1-2; 8 nucleotides line up with TRBD1. CDR3 length equals 15 residues. Germline assignment: CDR1 LNHDA and CDR2 SQIVND (reference sequence). As DNA, the CDR3 is TGTGCTACAAAGGCAGGGGGCCAGGAGTCCTATGGCTACACCTTC. Amino acids: CATKAGGQESYGYTF.

The chain uses TRBV24-1 and TRBJ2-3; 7 bases line up with TRBD1. The CDR3 is made up of 16 amino acids. CDR1 and CDR2 from the germline V gene are KGHDR and SFDVKD. J gave up 4 bases and V 3 bases, and 9 bases lay outside the gene matches. CDR3 bases: TGTGCCACCAGTGATGGGAGCCGACAGGGATCAGATACGCAGTATTTT. This codes for CATSDGSRQGSDTQYF.

V is TRBV11-3 and J is TRBJ1-6; D is undetermined. Germline CDR1 is SGHNT and CDR2 is YENEEA. The CDR3 length is 13 residues. The V end lost 4 bases, the J end lost 5 bases, and 6 bases lay between the germline ends. The DNA for the CDR3 is TGTGCCAGCAGCTCGGGGAATAATTCACCCCTCCACTTT. Its protein is CASSSGNNSPLHF. The full variable domain, with the rest looked up from reference TRBV11-3 and TRBJ1-6, is EAGVVQSPRYKIIEKKQPVAFWCNPISGHNTLYWYLQNLGQGPELLIRYENEEAVDDSQLPKDRFSAERLKGVDSTLKIQPAELGDSAVYLCASSSGNNSPLHFGNGTRLTVT.

The rearrangement links TRBV6-5 to TRBJ2-5; the D gene is possibly TRBD2 (6 bases). This CDR3 spans 15 amino acids. Germline V gene data show CDR1 as MNHEY and CDR2 as SVGAGI. The V end lost 2 bases, the J end lost 0 bases, and 10 bases lay between the germline ends. CDR3 residues: CASSYIGGYQETQYF. CDR3 nucleotides: TGTGCCAGCAGTTACATTGGGGGGTACCAAGAGACCCAGTACTTC.

This sequence joins TRBV15 and TRBJ2-1, with 9 bases that match TRBD2. Germline lookup yields CDR1 LNHNV and CDR2 YYDKDF (reference sequence). This CDR3 is 14 amino acids long. V was clipped by 5 bases and J by 5 bases; unmatched bases: 4. CDR3 sequence: CATSLTSGNNEQFF. The CDR3 nucleotides are TGTGCCACCAGCCTGACTAGCGGAAACAATGAGCAGTTCTTC.

This chain links TRBV19 with TRBJ1-2; TRBD1 is a possible D gene (6 bases). Between the trimmed V and J ends, which lost 6 bases and 4 bases, there was a span of 21 bases. This CDR3 comprises 16 residues. Germline V gene data show CDR1 as LNHDA and CDR2 as SQIVND (reference sequence). The CDR3 DNA reads as TGTGCCAGTAGACCCCCCGGGACACAAAGCCCCTATGGCTACACCTTC. It is translated as CASRPPGTQSPYGYTF.

This clone came up once. The J gene is TRBJ1-5, the V gene TRBV12-5; 8 bases fit TRBD1. Germline V gene lookup returns CDR1 LGHNT and CDR2 FRNRAP. Trimming cost V 4 bases and J 7 bases; bases outside gene matches: 9. The CDR3 totals 15 residues. The CDR3 DNA sequence: TGTGCTAGTGGTTCGGACAGGGTGAAGAGACAGCCCCAGCATTTT. This sequence encodes CASGSDRVKRQPQHF.

The chain links TRBV29-1 to TRBJ2-4; 7 nucleotides align to TRBD1. CDR1 and CDR2 from the germline V gene are SQVTM and ANQGSEA. There are 14 residues in the CDR3. V dropped 3 bases and J dropped 0; count of bases not matched to a gene: 2. The CDR3 DNA reads as TGCAGCGTTGACGACAGGGAAGCCAAAAACATTCAGTACTTC. Translated: CSVDDREAKNIQYF.

The V call is TRBV7-2, the J call TRBJ2-3, with a tentative D call TRBD2 (6 bases). The V gene lost 2 bases and the J gene lost 3 bases, with 12 bases spanning the gap. Germline V gives CDR1 SGHTA, CDR2 FQGNSA. This CDR3 has 15 amino acids. The CDR3, as DNA: TGTGCCAGCAGCTTAAATCCGGCGGGGACAGATACGCAGTATTTT. This encodes CASSLNPAGTDTQYF.

This clone was picked up one time. As DNA, the CDR3 is TGTGCCAGTAGTATAGGGACAGGGGACTACGAGCAGTACTTC. The encoded protein is CASSIGTGDYEQYF. This chain links TRBV19 with TRBJ2-7; TRBD1 matches at 9 bases. Germline CDR1 LNHDA, CDR2 SQIVND (reference sequence). Losses at the gene ends were 1 base for V and 3 bases for J; bases not matched to a gene: 1. The CDR3 consists of 14 residues.

The J gene is TRBJ1-4, the V gene TRBV5-1; TRBD1 aligns across 8 bases. This CDR3 is 14 amino acids long. V gave up 2 bases and J gave up 4 bases; unmatched junction bases: 1. CDR1 and CDR2 (germline): SGHRS, YFSETQ. The CDR3 protein is CASSFGQGNEKLFF. The CDR3 coding sequence is TGCGCCAGCAGCTTCGGACAGGGTAATGAAAAACTGTTTTTT.

CDR3 in amino acids: CASSKGGAPHEQFF. CDR3 bases: TGTGCCAGCAGCAAAGGGGGAGCGCCCCATGAGCAGTTCTTC. V and J are TRBV21-1 and TRBJ2-1; no check of the table's D call, TRBD2, against the DNA was made. TRBV21-1 is labeled a pseudogene. The CDR3 consists of 14 residues.

V gene TRBV3-1 (or the pseudogene TRBV3-2) combines with J gene TRBJ2-7; 14 bases are shared with TRBD2. CDR1 LGHDT and CDR2 YNNKEL come from the germline V gene (reference sequence). Trimming at V came to 6 bases and at J to 6 bases, leaving 4 bases not matched to a gene. The CDR3 has 14 amino acids. In DNA, the CDR3 is TGTGCCAGCAGGAGGACTAGCGGGGGGATCGAGCAGTACTTC. Translation: CASRRTSGGIEQYF.

The chain employs TRBV11-1 and TRBJ2-3; 8 bases are a match to TRBD2. The CDR3 contains 14 residues. The ends lost 2 bases at V and 4 bases at J; junction bases unmatched: 2. In germline, CDR1 is SGHAT, CDR2 FQDESV (reference sequence). CDR3 region: CASSLQGLADTQYF. The CDR3 DNA reads as TGTGCCAGCAGCTTACAGGGACTAGCAGATACGCAGTATTTT. The full variable domain, completed using reference TRBV11-1 and TRBJ2-3, is EAEVAQSPRYKITEKSQAVAFWCDPISGHATLYWYRQILGQGPELLVQFQDESVVDDSQLPKDRFSAERLKGVDSTLKIQPAELGDSAMYLCASSLQGLADTQYFGPGTRLTVL.

V gene TRBV29-1 combines with J gene TRBJ1-2; 11 bases are shared with TRBD1. The J segment lost 4 bases and the V segment lost 7 bases, leaving 11 bases of the junction unmatched. Per the germline V gene, CDR1 is SQVTM and CDR2 is ANQGSEA. This CDR3 is 15 amino acids long. CDR3 sequence reads: CSATAGTGGTYGYTF. The CDR3, as DNA: TGCAGCGCTACCGCCGGGACAGGGGGTACCTATGGCTACACCTTC.

This chain links TRBV7-9 with TRBJ2-2, with D maybe TRBD1 (5 bases). The CDR3 has 13 residues. The V end lost 0 bases, the J end lost 6 bases, and 5 bases lay between the germline ends. Germline CDR1 SEHNR, CDR2 FQNEAQ (reference sequence). CDR3 in DNA: TGTGCCAGCAGCTTAGCAGGGGCCGGGGAGCTGTTTTTT. Protein sequence: CASSLAGAGELFF.

This clone was picked up many times. The V call is TRBV5-1, the J call TRBJ1-6, with 8 bases lining up with TRBD1. The CDR3 contains 14 residues. The trim removed 4 bases at V and 10 bases at J, leaving 7 bases unmatched. The germline gives CDR1 SGHRS, CDR2 YFSETQ. Here the CDR3 DNA reads TGCGCCAGCAGCCACGGACAGGGAGGCTCACCCCTCCACTTT. Residues: CASSHGQGGSPLHF.